This record concerns one TCR beta chain sequence. Recruited during active infection, patients (from Seattle) were subsequently followed longitudinally. Trimming took 2 bases from V and 6 from J, leaving 17 bases between them. Germline V gene sequence: CDR1 SGHRS, CDR2 YFSETQ. The CDR3 extends over 16 amino acids. The data originate from a study of blood T cell repertoires in COVID-19. Study-wide context: Donors in the United States, Italy and Spain gave samples during acute or convalescent COVID-19.

In the original analysis: Scientists estimated how many nucleated cells there were by amplifying reference gene primers. Profiling relied on immunoSEQ multiplex PCR, and the TCRdb table lists in-frame clones only, not all of them. The V and J calls and clone size come from that table; D and trimming were worked out from the DNA. The sample yields around 200,000 clones, 85% to 90% seen once. The specimen was peripheral blood. The sequence derives from a person aged 65-85 years with COVID-19, enrolled during active disease. The chain uses TRBV5-1 and TRBJ2-2, with TRBD2 as a possible D gene (5 bases). The CDR3 spells CASSFRGNSGPGELFF. CDR3 coding DNA: TGCGCCAGCAGCTTCCGGGGAAATTCCGGACCCGGGGAGCTGTTTTTT.